The 31 T cell receptor beta chains presented below share a single source sample, sequenced in a study of T cells in localized non-small cell lung cancer. The method was immunoSEQ multiplex PCR; TCRdb's version includes in-frame clones alone and lacks a portion of them. The table lists 30,000 to 40,000 clones, 86% of them singletons, with almost 6.5% in the top ten. The sample in question was peripheral blood, obtained before any cancer treatment. The receptors here all came from a man aged 40 to 69 with stage I lung adenocarcinoma.

The rearrangement joins TRBV7-9 to TRBJ1-1; D not certain. This CDR3 has 16 amino acids. With 1 base removed from V and 1 base from J, the gap between germline ends came to 13 bases. Germline CDR1 reads SEHNR; CDR2 reads FQNEAQ (reference sequence). The CDR3 coding sequence is TGTGCCAGCAGCTTAGAATCGTGGGAGGCGAACACTGAAGCTTTCTTT. Encoded protein: CASSLESWEANTEAFF.

This clone was found a few times. The V and J genes are TRBV7-6 and TRBJ1-3; D call uncertain. V lost 2 bases to trimming and J lost 4 bases, with 6 bases between them. Germline lookup yields CDR1 SGHVS and CDR2 FNYEAQ. The CDR3 contains 13 residues. CDR3 residues: CASSLTEGNTIYF. CDR3 sequence (DNA): TGTGCCAGCAGCTTAACAGAAGGAAACACCATATATTTT.

This rearrangement joins TRBV13 to TRBJ2-2, with D unresolved. The CDR3 runs 12 residues. The germline CDR1 and CDR2 sequences are PRHDT and FYEKMQ (reference sequence). V lost 3 bases and J lost 6, with 5 bases in between. The CDR3 DNA sequence: TGTGCCAGCAGCTTCCGTTCCGGGGAGCTGTTTTTT. Translated: CASSFRSGELFF.

This clone was seen just once. The rearrangement links TRBV18 to TRBJ1-5, with D possibly being TRBD1 (6 bases). Trimming stripped 4 bases from V and 0 bases from J, with 16 bases between. Looked up from germline, CDR1 is KGHSH and CDR2 is LQKENI. The CDR3 has 17 residues. Here the CDR3 DNA reads TGTGCCAGCTCACGAGGGACAAGGCACAATAGCAATCAGCCCCAGCATTTT. Its translation: CASSRGTRHNSNQPQHF.

The chain links TRBV2 to TRBJ1-1; the match to TRBD1 covers 10 bases. This CDR3 spans 13 amino acids. V shed 6 bases, J shed 4 bases, and the junction held 2 bases outside the gene matches. Per the germline V gene, CDR1 is SNHLY and CDR2 is FYNNEI. CDR3 nucleotides: TGTGCCAGCAGCGGGACAGGGGCCACTGAAGCTTTCTTT. This encodes CASSGTGATEAFF.

The chain combines TRBV25-1 with TRBJ1-1; D not resolved. Germline-derived CDR1 and CDR2 are MGHDK and SYGVNS. V lost 3 bases, J lost 3 bases, and 5 bases lay in between. The CDR3 consists of 12 residues. CDR3 protein: CASSELDTEAFF. The CDR3 DNA reads as TGTGCCAGCAGTGAGTTGGACACTGAAGCTTTCTTT. Supplemented by reference TRBV25-1 and TRBJ1-1, the full variable domain reads EADIYQTPRYLVIGTGKKITLECSQTMGHDKMYWYQQDPGMELHLIHYSYGVNSTEKGDLSSESTVSRIRTEHFPLTLESARPSHTSQYLCASSELDTEAFFGQGTRLTVV.

The chain employs TRBV12-5 and TRBJ2-2, with a possible D match to TRBD2 (6 bases). The CDR3 runs 15 residues. The V gene lost 7 bases and the J gene lost 2 bases, with 14 bases spanning the gap. Per the germline V gene, CDR1 is LGHNT and CDR2 is FRNRAP. The CDR3 is CASAAPGGNTGELFF. The CDR3, as DNA: TGTGCTAGTGCCGCCCCCGGGGGTAACACCGGGGAGCTGTTTTTT.

This clone was counted a few times. The chain is built from TRBV7-9 and TRBJ1-2, with D unresolved. The CDR3 extends over 12 amino acids. V lost 5 bases and J 4 bases, leaving 8 bases between the germline ends. The V gene's germline CDR1 is SEHNR and CDR2 FQNEAQ (reference sequence). The CDR3 DNA follows: TGTGCCAGCAGCCTCCCGGGCTATGGCTACACCTTC. Protein: CASSLPGYGYTF.

V is TRBV7-2 and J is TRBJ1-1; a possible D gene is TRBD1 (5 bases). V lost 4 bases and J lost 6, with 15 bases in between. Germline CDR1 and CDR2: SGHTA and FQGNSA. There are 14 residues in the CDR3. CDR3 nucleotides: TGTGCCAGCAGCTGGGCCTCCTTGGGGGCTGAAGCTTTCTTT. Residues: CASSWASLGAEAFF.

This clone has more than one count but fewer than ten. This chain connects TRBV18 to TRBJ2-3; no clear D. Germline loops: CDR1 KGHSH, CDR2 LQKENI. The CDR3 length is 15 residues. V lost 2 bases and J lost 0, with 9 bases in between. This CDR3 reads CASSPSSPSTDTQYF. In DNA form, the CDR3 reads TGTGCCAGCTCACCAAGTAGTCCTAGCACAGATACGCAGTATTTT.

The V call is TRBV15, the J call TRBJ2-2; 8 bases fit TRBD2. The CDR3 length is 16 residues. CDR1 is LNHNV, CDR2 YYDKDF, per germline (reference sequence). Trimming at V came to 0 bases and at J to 6 bases, leaving 6 bases not matched to a gene. The CDR3: CATSRDLGRAPGELFF. CDR3 nucleotide sequence: TGTGCCACCAGCAGAGATCTCGGGAGGGCCCCCGGGGAGCTGTTTTTT.

The rearrangement uses TRBV5-8 and TRBJ2-7; TRBD2 matches at 9 bases. V lost 1 base, J lost 5 bases, and 7 bases stayed unmatched. The CDR3 sequence is 15 residues long. CDR1 is SGHTS and CDR2 is YDEGEE in the germline V gene. As DNA, the CDR3 is TGTGCCAGCAGCTTGCTAGCGGGAAGGTCAAACGAGCAGTACTTC. Amino acids: CASSLLAGRSNEQYF.

The chain uses TRBV14 and TRBJ2-2; TRBD2 aligns across 8 bases. From germline, CDR1 is SGHDN and CDR2 FVKESK. The CDR3 spans 18 residues. J was trimmed by 7 bases and V by 3 bases; bases with no gene match: 16. The chain's CDR3 is CASSQHTAAGGRGGELFF. In DNA form, the CDR3 reads TGTGCCAGCAGCCAGCATACAGCCGCGGGAGGTCGGGGCGGGGAGCTGTTTTTT.

The rearrangement joins TRBV4-2 to TRBJ2-7; the D call may be TRBD1 or TRBD2 (6 bases each). The CDR3 is 15 residues long. The germline V gene has CDR1 LGHNA and CDR2 YNFKEQ. V was clipped by 0 bases and J by 3 bases, with 12 bases between them. The CDR3 DNA follows: TGTGCCAGCAGCCAAGACAGGGGACTTTACTACGAGCAGTACTTC. It encodes CASSQDRGLYYEQYF.

The rearrangement uses TRBV4-3 and TRBJ1-4; D gene unclear. The V end lost 4 bases, the J end lost 0 bases, and 3 bases lay between the germline ends. The CDR3 totals 13 residues. Germline values: CDR1 LGHNA, CDR2 YSLEER. CDR3 nucleotide sequence: TGCGCCAGCAGCCGTGCAACTAATGAAAAACTGTTTTTT. Amino acid sequence: CASSRATNEKLFF.

The V and J genes are TRBV5-6 and TRBJ2-3; D is ambiguous. Germline CDR1 and CDR2: SGHDT and YYEEEE. The CDR3 length is 15 residues. V lost 2 bases to trimming and J lost 3 bases, with 13 bases between them. CDR3 protein: CASSFLRLSTDTQYF. CDR3 DNA: TGTGCCAGCAGCTTTTTAAGGCTGTCTACAGATACGCAGTATTTT.

The chain couples TRBV19 to TRBJ1-5; no clear D. Germline lookup yields CDR1 LNHDA and CDR2 SQIVND (reference sequence). Trimming took off 3 bases at V and 3 bases at J, with 9 bases between the two ends. The CDR3 runs to 14 residues. CDR3 protein: CASSISGYNQPQHF. CDR3 bases: TGTGCCAGTAGTATTTCGGGGTACAATCAGCCCCAGCATTTT. Filled out from reference TRBV19 and TRBJ1-5, the complete variable domain reads DGGITQSPKYLFRKEGQNVTLSCEQNLNHDAMYWYRQDPGQGLRLIYYSQIVNDFQKGDIAEGYSVSREKKESFPLTVTSAQKNPTAFYLCASSISGYNQPQHFGDGTRLSIL.

V gene TRBV5-1 combines with J gene TRBJ2-5; D remains ambiguous. This CDR3 spans 14 amino acids. Germline V gene sequence: CDR1 SGHRS, CDR2 YFSETQ. V lost 0 bases and J 2 bases, leaving 8 bases between the germline ends. The CDR3, as DNA: TGCGCCAGCAGCTTGGCCCAACAGCAAGAGACCCAGTACTTC. Translation: CASSLAQQQETQYF. The whole variable domain, remainder taken from reference TRBV5-1 and TRBJ2-5, is KAGVTQTPRYLIKTRGQQVTLSCSPISGHRSVSWYQQTPGQGLQFLFEYFSETQRNKGNFPGRFSGRQFSNSRSEMNVSTLELGDSALYLCASSLAQQQETQYFGPGTRLLVL.

Points on this clone: One end of the junction varies from germline; a read error may be responsible. This chain connects TRBV2 to TRBJ1-5; no definite D call. Germline V gives CDR1 SNHLY, CDR2 FYNNEI. CDR3 size: 13 residues. The DNA of the CDR3 is TGTGCCAGCGGTGAGGTTAGCAATCAGCCCCAGCATTTT. Translated: CASGEVSNQPQHF.

The V gene is TRBV18, the J gene TRBJ2-1, with TRBD1 as a possible D gene (5 bases). Germline V gives CDR1 KGHSH, CDR2 LQKENI. The CDR3 loop spans 15 amino acids. The V and J ends lost 3 bases and 9 bases respectively, with 18 bases between them. DNA of the CDR3: TGTGCCAGCTCACCGAGTTCAGGGTTCGATTCTGAGCAGTTCTTC. Amino acids: CASSPSSGFDSEQFF.

DNA for the CDR3: TGTGCCAGTAGTATGGGGGGGCCCACTGAAGCTTTCTTT. Translating it yields CASSMGGPTEAFF. The chain employs TRBV19 and TRBJ1-1, with a tentative D call TRBD1 (6 bases). The CDR3 is 13 residues long. V lost 3 bases, J lost 4 bases, and 9 bases lay in between. Germline assignment: CDR1 LNHDA and CDR2 SQIVND (reference sequence).

The chain combines TRBV15 with TRBJ2-7; D is possibly TRBD1 or TRBD2 (5 bases each). There are 14 residues in the CDR3. Germline V gene data show CDR1 as LNHNV and CDR2 as YYDKDF (reference sequence). With 5 bases removed from V and 2 bases from J, the gap between germline ends came to 13 bases. DNA of the CDR3: TGTGCCACCAGCGCCCGGGACGGTCCCTACGAGCAGTACTTC. Translation: CATSARDGPYEQYF.

The chain links TRBV19 to TRBJ2-2; D is possibly TRBD2 (6 bases). CDR3 length equals 14 residues. Germline CDR1 reads LNHDA; CDR2 reads SQIVND (reference sequence). Trimming left V 3 bases short and J 3 bases short, with 8 bases between. CDR3 amino acids: CASSIWGDTGELFF. The CDR3 coding sequence is TGTGCCAGTAGTATCTGGGGGGACACCGGGGAGCTGTTTTTT.

The V call is TRBV30, the J call TRBJ1-1; D might be TRBD1 (6 bases). Between the trimmed V and J ends, which lost 7 bases and 5 bases, there was a span of 17 bases. CDR3 length equals 13 residues. Per the germline V gene, CDR1 is GTSNPN and CDR2 is SVGIG (reference sequence). CDR3 nucleotide sequence: TGTGCCTCACGCAGGGGCCCTGGGACTGAAGCTTTCTTT. Translated: CASRRGPGTEAFF.

The V and J genes are TRBV6-1 and TRBJ1-4; TRBD1 is a possible D gene (5 bases). Germline V gives CDR1 MNHNS, CDR2 SASEGT. The CDR3 is 14 residues long. V shed 6 bases and J shed 8 bases, with 16 bases lying between them. CDR3: CASRPGRSVEKLFF. The CDR3 coding sequence is TGTGCCAGCAGACCAGGGCGGTCAGTCGAAAAACTGTTTTTT.

The chain recombines TRBV27 with TRBJ2-5; 14 positions agree with TRBD2. The trim removed 5 bases at V and 4 bases at J, leaving 3 bases unmatched. CDR1 and CDR2 (germline): MNHEY, SMNVEV (reference sequence). The CDR3 extends over 15 amino acids. The CDR3 region is CASSGGLAGVETQYF. The CDR3 nucleotides read TGTGCCAGCAGTGGGGGACTAGCGGGAGTAGAGACCCAGTACTTC.

The V call is TRBV28, the J call TRBJ2-6; 7 bases map to TRBD1. CDR1 MDHEN and CDR2 SYDVKM come from the germline V gene. This CDR3 has 18 residues. The ends lost 5 bases at V and 0 bases at J; junction bases unmatched: 10. The CDR3 here is CASSPPGQTLSGANVLTF. In nucleotides, the CDR3 is TGTGCCAGCAGTCCCCCGGGACAGACCCTCTCTGGGGCCAACGTCCTGACTTTC. Filled out from reference TRBV28 and TRBJ2-6, the complete variable domain reads DVKVTQSSRYLVKRTGEKVFLECVQDMDHENMFWYRQDPGLGLRLIYFSYDVKMKEKGDIPEGYSVSREKKERFSLILESASTNQTSMYLCASSPPGQTLSGANVLTFGAGSRLTVL.

V is TRBV6-5 and J is TRBJ2-7, with D unclear. CDR1 and CDR2 from the germline V gene are MNHEY and SVGAGI. This CDR3 is built from 14 residues. V lost 2 bases and J 1 base, leaving 9 bases between the germline ends. CDR3 coding DNA: TGTGCCAGCAGTTACGGGCCGGTGTCCTACGAGCAGTACTTC. This translates into CASSYGPVSYEQYF.

CDR3 bases: TGCGCCAGCAGCCAAGAAGGTAGCGACCGATTGAATGAGCAGTTCTTC. Translation: CASSQEGSDRLNEQFF. V usage is TRBV4-1 and J usage is TRBJ2-1; the D gene is possibly TRBD2 (5 bases). Trimming removed 0 bases from V and 7 bases from J, with 16 bases in between. This CDR3 region has 16 residues. Germline assignment: CDR1 MGHRA and CDR2 YSYEKL.

This clone was recorded only once. The rearrangement links TRBV5-1 to TRBJ2-3; a weak D match, TRBD2 (5 bases). The CDR3 runs 14 residues. V dropped 0 bases and J dropped 2 bases, with 7 bases sitting between them. CDR1 and CDR2 (germline): SGHRS, YFSETQ. This chain's CDR3 is CASSLAGNTDTQYF. CDR3 bases: TGCGCCAGCAGCTTGGCGGGGAACACAGATACGCAGTATTTT.

This chain connects TRBV5-1 to TRBJ2-4; D is possibly TRBD2 (5 bases). Trimming removed 0 bases at V and 0 bases at J, with 10 bases between. CDR3 size: 16 residues. The germline gives CDR1 SGHRS, CDR2 YFSETQ. DNA for the CDR3: TGCGCCAGCAGCTTGGAGCCAGGACTAGCCAAAAACATTCAGTACTTC. This translates into CASSLEPGLAKNIQYF.